The sequence of this T cell receptor beta chain was determined in a study of T cell responses to AZD1222 COVID-19 vaccine. As for this clone: The antigen is not known.

Study-wide results and limits: It should be noted that donors were predominantly white British and more often female, and clonal diversity was possibly underestimated. The reported proportion of spike-specific TCRs targeting unmutated variant regions was nearly half.

CDR1 and CDR2 (germline): LNHNV, YYDKDF (reference sequence). The CDR3 runs to 12 residues. V lost 1 base and J 6 bases, leaving 4 bases between the germline ends. Some clones are missing from TCRdb's copy, which holds only in-frame ones; the method was immunoSEQ multiplex PCR. The data contain about 120,000 clones, about 92% of them singletons. V usage is TRBV15 and J usage is TRBJ1-5, with no clear D. This specimen consisted of peripheral blood, obtained 28 days after the second AZD1222 dose. This clonotype was sampled from an adult who received the AZD1222 COVID-19 vaccine. CDR3 nucleotide sequence: TGTGCCACCAGCAGAGGAGGTCAGCCCCAGCATTTT. It is translated as CATSRGGQPQHF.